This T cell receptor beta chain was observed in a study of response to subunit inactivated influenza vaccine. This clonotype has more than one count but fewer than ten. Its target is not known. Whole-study results and caveats: Every seasonal influenza vaccination brings in few new T cells, the authors suggested.

The CDR3 is 13 residues long. Germline CDR1 DFQATT, CDR2 SNEGSKA (reference sequence). Trimming stripped 6 bases from V and 5 bases from J, with 17 bases between. TCRdb itself ran the RT-PCR reads through MiXCR, one entry per CDR3 protein. The sample has roughly 520,000 distinct CDR3 sequences, less than 30% seen once. The receptor was derived from a man between 45 and 60 years old who received an inactivated influenza vaccine. This specimen was CD4+ T cells sorted from PBMCs, taken less than 6 days after vaccination. The chain is built from TRBV20-1 and TRBJ2-7; maybe TRBD2 (7 bases). CDR3 sequence reads: CSAHQGGVDEQYF. Written as DNA, the CDR3 is TGCAGTGCCCACCAAGGGGGGGTAGACGAGCAGTACTTC.